A single sample gave rise to the 27 T cell receptor beta chains below, sequenced in a study of radiotherapy plus CTLA-4 blockade in lung cancer. Produced via immunoSEQ multiplex PCR; TCRdb's table is partial and in-frame only. The sample shows tens of thousands of clones, 75% to 85% of them seen only once. Sequenced here: peripheral blood, sampled from a patient treated with radiotherapy plus ipilimumab. Source of these receptors: a human donor with non-small cell lung cancer who had a partial response to radiotherapy plus ipilimumab.

This clone showed up just once. The chain has TRBV6-1 and TRBJ2-5, with TRBD2 as a possible D gene (7 bases). Per germline, CDR1 MNHNS and CDR2 SASEGT. The CDR3 has 15 amino acids. V lost 2 bases, J lost 5 bases, and 15 bases lay in between. The CDR3 DNA is TGTGCCAGCAGTGAAAGAGGGGGGGCTGGGGAGACCCAGTACTTC. Translation: CASSERGGAGETQYF.

The chain links TRBV9 to TRBJ1-4; D ambiguous. Germline V gives CDR1 SGDLS, CDR2 YYNGEE. The CDR3 totals 15 residues. V lost 4 bases and J lost 7, with 17 bases in between. CDR3 sequence: CASSPVGRLGEKLFF. The CDR3 DNA reads as TGTGCCAGCAGCCCCGTCGGCAGGTTAGGTGAAAAACTGTTTTTT.

The CDR3 nucleotides read TGTGCCAGCACCTACACGGGGAACACCGGGGAGCTGTTTTTT. Translation: CASTYTGNTGELFF. V is TRBV6-6 and J is TRBJ2-2; D gene ambiguous. V was clipped by 7 bases and J by 1 base, with 10 bases between them. The germline gives CDR1 MNHNY, CDR2 SVGAGI (reference sequence). The CDR3 spans 14 residues.

The V gene is TRBV5-4, the J gene TRBJ2-3; 10 bases agree with TRBD2. This CDR3 is 15 amino acids long. Germline CDR1 reads SGHNT; CDR2 reads YYREEE (reference sequence). Trimming at V came to 0 bases and at J to 3 bases, leaving 1 base not matched to a gene. The CDR3 nucleotides read TGTGCCAGCAGCTTGGAACTAGCGGGGACAGATACGCAGTATTTT. Protein sequence: CASSLELAGTDTQYF.

This rearrangement joins TRBV18 to TRBJ1-6; perhaps TRBD1 as D (6 bases). CDR3 length equals 15 residues. Germline V gene lookup returns CDR1 KGHSH and CDR2 LQKENI. V dropped 3 bases and J dropped 5 bases, with 11 bases sitting between them. DNA of the CDR3: TGTGCCAGCTCACCGCCGGGACAACATAATTCACCCCTCCACTTT. It specifies CASSPPGQHNSPLHF.

The rearrangement links TRBV9 to TRBJ2-7; D remains ambiguous. V lost 0 bases to trimming and J lost 0 bases, with 7 bases between them. The CDR3 loop spans 14 amino acids. Germline CDR1 is SGDLS and CDR2 is YYNGEE. This CDR3 reads CASSVAPSSYEQYF. The CDR3 DNA follows: TGTGCCAGCAGCGTAGCCCCTAGCTCCTACGAGCAGTACTTC.

The rearrangement uses TRBV11-2 and TRBJ1-2; D possibly corresponds to TRBD1 (6 bases). The CDR3 is 14 amino acids. Germline-derived CDR1 and CDR2 are SGHAT and FQNNGV. V lost 3 bases and J 5 bases, leaving 13 bases between the germline ends. CDR3 DNA sequence: TGTGCCAGCAGCTTTGGAACAGGGTTATATGGCTACACCTTC. Encoded protein: CASSFGTGLYGYTF.

The V and J genes are TRBV28 and TRBJ2-7; unclear D gene. In germline, CDR1 is MDHEN, CDR2 SYDVKM. The CDR3 has 14 amino acids. With 2 bases removed from V and 0 bases from J, the gap between germline ends came to 8 bases. The CDR3 here is CASSLGGNSYEQYF. CDR3 DNA sequence: TGTGCCAGCAGTTTAGGCGGAAACTCCTACGAGCAGTACTTC.

V and J are TRBV6-1 and TRBJ2-3, with unresolved D. There are 15 residues in the CDR3. Between the trimmed V and J ends, which lost 3 bases and 2 bases, there was a span of 12 bases. Per germline, CDR1 MNHNS and CDR2 SASEGT. CDR3 sequence reads: CASSDIGRNTDTQYF. CDR3 in DNA: TGTGCCAGCAGTGACATTGGCAGGAACACAGATACGCAGTATTTT.

The chain links TRBV7-2 to TRBJ2-4; TRBD2 matches 9 bases. Germline CDR1 and CDR2: SGHTA and FQGNSA. The CDR3 is 17 residues long. The J segment lost 12 bases and the V segment lost 5 bases, leaving 20 bases of the junction unmatched. CDR3 in amino acids: CASSVLLAGRTGATQYF. CDR3 coding DNA: TGTGCCAGCAGCGTGCTACTAGCGGGCCGGACGGGGGCAACTCAGTACTTC.

The chain employs TRBV5-1 and TRBJ2-7; the D gene is possibly TRBD1 (5 bases). Germline lookup yields CDR1 SGHRS and CDR2 YFSETQ. This CDR3 is built from 14 residues. Trimming pared 3 bases from V and 0 bases from J, leaving 10 bases between. CDR3 in amino acids: CASSSLTASYEQYF. CDR3 nucleotide sequence: TGCGCCAGCAGCTCTCTGACAGCCTCCTACGAGCAGTACTTC.

The gene calls are TRBV9 and TRBJ2-7; 7 nucleotides agree with TRBD1. The CDR3 totals 14 residues. Germline CDR1 SGDLS, CDR2 YYNGEE. V was clipped by 0 bases and J by 5 bases; unmatched bases: 5. CDR3 DNA sequence: TGTGCCAGCAGCGTAGCGGGACAGTCCCACGAGCAGTACTTC. This codes for CASSVAGQSHEQYF.

The chain uses TRBV19 and TRBJ2-5; TRBD1 aligns across 7 bases. CDR3 size: 13 residues. Germline CDR1 and CDR2: LNHDA and SQIVND (reference sequence). Losses at the gene ends were 4 bases for V and 5 bases for J; bases not matched to a gene: 4. The CDR3 region has the DNA TGTGCCAGTAGTAGACAGGGTCGGGAGACCCAGTACTTC. Its protein is CASSRQGRETQYF.

The rearrangement uses TRBV18 and TRBJ2-1; the match to TRBD1 covers 11 bases. V was clipped by 5 bases and J by 10 bases; unmatched bases: 10. Per germline, CDR1 KGHSH and CDR2 LQKENI. This CDR3 has 15 amino acids. The CDR3 is CASSSGQGAEGEQFF. CDR3 in DNA: TGTGCCAGCTCATCCGGACAGGGGGCAGAGGGGGAGCAGTTCTTC.

The chain joins TRBV6-1 to TRBJ1-5, with 10 bases lining up with TRBD1. V gave up 2 bases and J gave up 4 bases; unmatched junction bases: 8. The CDR3 runs 17 residues. Germline CDR1 and CDR2: MNHNS and SASEGT. DNA for the CDR3: TGTGCCAGCAGTGAAATTTGGGACAGGGGCGGGAATCAGCCCCAGCATTTT. Its protein product is CASSEIWDRGGNQPQHF.

This chain joins TRBV6-6 and TRBJ2-5, with D unclear. The J call may not be correct, given that the DNA end is closer to TRBJ2-7. Germline V gene sequence: CDR1 MNHNY, CDR2 SVGAGI (reference sequence). The CDR3 runs 13 residues. CDR3 in amino acids: CASSYSPSYEQYF. In DNA form, the CDR3 reads TGTGCCAGCAGTTACTCACCGAGCTACGAGCAGTACTTC.

V and J are TRBV5-1 and TRBJ2-3, with D possibly matching TRBD2 (5 bases). The CDR3 totals 19 residues. Trimming cost V 0 bases and J 2 bases, with 22 bases left between them. Germline V CDR1 and CDR2: SGHRS, YFSETQ. The DNA of the CDR3 is TGCGCCAGCAGCTTGGCCGCGAGCGGAGTGGGATTAAACACAGATACGCAGTATTTT. Protein product: CASSLAASGVGLNTDTQYF.

The rearrangement uses TRBV6-5 and TRBJ2-7, with 11 bases lining up with TRBD2. The CDR3 has 14 amino acids. After removal of 4 bases from V and 4 bases from J, the junction contained 3 bases not matched to a gene. Per the germline V gene, CDR1 is MNHEY and CDR2 is SVGAGI. The CDR3 nucleotides are TGTGCCAGCAGTTCTAGCGGGGGGAAGTACGAGCAGTACTTC. This sequence encodes CASSSSGGKYEQYF.

The gene calls are TRBV6-1 and TRBJ2-5; 7 bases fit TRBD2. The germline CDR1 and CDR2 sequences are MNHNS and SASEGT. The length of the CDR3 is 14 residues. V dropped 0 bases and J dropped 5; count of bases not matched to a gene: 3. The CDR3 region is CASSEAWGGETQYF. In DNA, the CDR3 is TGTGCCAGCAGTGAAGCATGGGGGGGGGAGACCCAGTACTTC.

This clone was detected only a few times. The J gene is TRBJ2-4, the V gene TRBV7-8; D gene unclear. Germline V gene data show CDR1 as SGHVS and CDR2 as FQNEAQ. The ends were cut back, 5 bases at V and 9 bases at J, with 20 bases in the middle. This CDR3 comprises 15 residues. CDR3 nucleotide sequence: TGTGCCAGCAGCCTAGGGATGTCATTCCCGGGCATTCAGTACTTC. Residues: CASSLGMSFPGIQYF. The full variable domain, its missing parts supplied by reference TRBV7-8 and TRBJ2-4, is GAGVSQSPRYKVAKRGQDVALRCDPISGHVSLFWYQQALGQGPEFLTYFQNEAQLDKSGLPSDRFFAERPEGSVSTLKIQRTQQEDSAVYLCASSLGMSFPGIQYFGAGTRLSVL.

V usage is TRBV19 and J usage is TRBJ2-1; 9 nucleotides agree with TRBD1. The CDR3 is 16 amino acids. Per germline, CDR1 LNHDA and CDR2 SQIVND (reference sequence). J gave up 1 base and V 5 bases, and 6 bases lay outside the gene matches. The CDR3 nucleotides are TGTGCCAGTAGTCCCAGGGGACAGGGATCCTACAATGAGCAGTTCTTC. It specifies CASSPRGQGSYNEQFF.

DNA for the CDR3: TGTGCCAGCAGCTCTAGCGGGGGGGCCTTGGAGACCCAGTACTTC. Its protein is CASSSSGGALETQYF. This chain joins TRBV7-7 and TRBJ2-5; 12 bases agree with TRBD2. V dropped 4 bases and J dropped 5; count of bases not matched to a gene: 5. In germline, CDR1 is SSHAT, CDR2 FNYEAQ (reference sequence). This CDR3 region has 15 residues.

This clone was detected once. The V call is TRBV29-1, the J call TRBJ1-2; 10 positions agree with TRBD1. The ends lost 2 bases at V and 6 bases at J; junction bases unmatched: 15. The V gene's germline CDR1 is SQVTM and CDR2 ANQGSEA. The CDR3 totals 17 residues. The CDR3 region is CSVEILDGRTGGDGYTF. CDR3 DNA: TGCAGCGTTGAAATTTTGGACGGCAGGACAGGGGGGGATGGCTACACCTTC.

The gene calls are TRBV5-5 and TRBJ2-1; 9 nucleotides match TRBD2. The germline gives CDR1 SGHKS, CDR2 YYEKEE (reference sequence). This CDR3 is 15 amino acids long. The V segment lost 3 bases and the J segment 4 bases; nucleotides outside the gene matches: 5. CDR3 sequence: CASSSSGGLYNEQFF. The CDR3 nucleotides are TGTGCCAGCAGCTCAAGCGGGGGGCTTTACAATGAGCAGTTCTTC.

This chain uses TRBV4-3 with TRBJ2-3, with D perhaps matching TRBD1 (5 bases). The length of the CDR3 is 15 residues. With 0 bases removed from V and 2 bases from J, the gap between germline ends came to 9 bases. Germline V gives CDR1 LGHNA, CDR2 YSLEER. The CDR3 is CASSQEGHYTDTQYF. CDR3 bases: TGCGCCAGCAGCCAAGAGGGGCACTACACAGATACGCAGTATTTT.

The CDR3: CASSQDRGRFTGELFF. As DNA, the CDR3 is TGCGCCAGCAGCCAAGACAGGGGGCGATTCACCGGGGAGCTGTTTTTT. The rearrangement uses TRBV4-3 and TRBJ2-2, with 8 bases fitting TRBD1. CDR1 is LGHNA, CDR2 YSLEER, per germline. V lost 0 bases to trimming and J lost 4 bases; unmatched junction nucleotides: 4. This CDR3 is 16 amino acids long.

This clone has at least ten counts. This chain links TRBV2 with TRBJ2-7; maybe TRBD2 (7 bases). The CDR3 length is 15 residues. Germline CDR1 reads SNHLY; CDR2 reads FYNNEI. V shed 8 bases and J shed 5 bases, with 22 bases lying between them. The DNA of the CDR3 is TGTGCCAGCCGCCCGGGCGGGGGCACGAGGGACGAGCAGTACTTC. It is translated as CASRPGGGTRDEQYF.